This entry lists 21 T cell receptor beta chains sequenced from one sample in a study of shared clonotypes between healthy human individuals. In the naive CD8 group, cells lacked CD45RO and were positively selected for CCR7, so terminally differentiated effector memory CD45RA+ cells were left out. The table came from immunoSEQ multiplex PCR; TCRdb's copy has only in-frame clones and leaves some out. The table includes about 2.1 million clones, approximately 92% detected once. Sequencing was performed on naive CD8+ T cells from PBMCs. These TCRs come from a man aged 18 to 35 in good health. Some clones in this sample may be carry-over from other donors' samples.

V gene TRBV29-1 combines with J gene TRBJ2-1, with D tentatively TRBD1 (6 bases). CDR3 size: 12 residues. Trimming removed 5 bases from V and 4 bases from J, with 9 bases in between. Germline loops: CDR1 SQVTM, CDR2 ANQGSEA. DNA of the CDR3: TGCAGCGTTCGGACAGTATACAATGAGCAGTTCTTC. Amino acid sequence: CSVRTVYNEQFF.

CDR3 in DNA: TGCAGCGTTGAAACCGGTTCAGACGAGCAGTACTTC. Its protein product is CSVETGSDEQYF. The chain carries TRBV29-1 and TRBJ2-7; no clear D gene. The CDR3 sequence is 12 residues long. Between the trimmed V and J ends, which lost 2 bases and 5 bases, there was a span of 10 bases. Germline V gene sequence: CDR1 SQVTM, CDR2 ANQGSEA.

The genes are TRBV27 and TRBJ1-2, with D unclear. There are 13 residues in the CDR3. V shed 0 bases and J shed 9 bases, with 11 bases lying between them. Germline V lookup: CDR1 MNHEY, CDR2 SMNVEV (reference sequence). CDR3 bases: TGTGCCAGCAGTTTATCGACCGGGCGTCGCTACACCTTC. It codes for CASSLSTGRRYTF.

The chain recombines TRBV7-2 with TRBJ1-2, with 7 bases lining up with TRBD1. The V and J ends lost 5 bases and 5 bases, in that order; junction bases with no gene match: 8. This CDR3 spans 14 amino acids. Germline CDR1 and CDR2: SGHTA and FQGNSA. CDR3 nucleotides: TGTGCCAGCAGCCCCAGGGACAGCTTATATGGCTACACCTTC. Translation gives CASSPRDSLYGYTF. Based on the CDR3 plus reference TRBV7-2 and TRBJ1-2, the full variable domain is GAGVSQSPSNKVTEKGKDVELRCDPISGHTALYWYRQSLGQGLEFLIYFQGNSAPDKSGLPSDRFSAERTGGSVSTLTIQRTQQEDSAVYLCASSPRDSLYGYTFGSGTRLTVV.

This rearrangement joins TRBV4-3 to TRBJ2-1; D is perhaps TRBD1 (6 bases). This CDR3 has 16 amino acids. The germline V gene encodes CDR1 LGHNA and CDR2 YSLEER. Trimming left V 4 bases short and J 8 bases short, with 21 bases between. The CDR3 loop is CASSRSSGTGYDEQFF. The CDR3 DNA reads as TGCGCCAGCAGCCGAAGCTCCGGAACAGGGTATGATGAGCAGTTCTTC.

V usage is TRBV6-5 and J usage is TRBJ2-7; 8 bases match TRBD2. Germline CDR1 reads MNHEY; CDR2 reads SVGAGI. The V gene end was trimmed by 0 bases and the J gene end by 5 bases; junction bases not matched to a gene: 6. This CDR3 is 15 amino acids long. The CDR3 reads CASSYSGGRFDEQYF. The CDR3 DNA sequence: TGTGCCAGCAGTTACTCGGGCGGGAGGTTCGACGAGCAGTACTTC.

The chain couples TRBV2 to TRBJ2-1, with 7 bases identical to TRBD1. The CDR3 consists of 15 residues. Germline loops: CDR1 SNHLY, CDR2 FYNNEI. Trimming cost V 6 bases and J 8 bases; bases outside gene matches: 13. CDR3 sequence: CASSPGTAGWDEQFF. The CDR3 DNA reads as TGTGCCAGCAGCCCCGGGACAGCCGGATGGGATGAGCAGTTCTTC.

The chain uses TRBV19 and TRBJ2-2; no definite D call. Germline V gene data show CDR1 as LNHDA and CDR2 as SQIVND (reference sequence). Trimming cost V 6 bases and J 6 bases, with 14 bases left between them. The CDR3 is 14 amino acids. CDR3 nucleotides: TGTGCCAGTAGCCACCGCTTAGGGCCCGGGGAGCTGTTTTTT. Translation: CASSHRLGPGELFF.

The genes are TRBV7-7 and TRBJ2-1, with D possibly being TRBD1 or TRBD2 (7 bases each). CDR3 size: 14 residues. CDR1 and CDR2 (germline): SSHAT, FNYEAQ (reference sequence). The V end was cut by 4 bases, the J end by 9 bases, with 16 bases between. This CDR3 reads CASSWGGTVGEQFF. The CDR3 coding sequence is TGTGCCAGCAGCTGGGGGGGGACAGTAGGTGAGCAGTTCTTC. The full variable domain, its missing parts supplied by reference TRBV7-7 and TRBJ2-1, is GAGVSQSPRYKVTKRGQDVTLRCDPISSHATLYWYQQALGQGPEFLTYFNYEAQPDKSGLPSDRFSAERPEGSISTLTIQRTEQRDSAMYRCASSWGGTVGEQFFGPGTRLTVL.

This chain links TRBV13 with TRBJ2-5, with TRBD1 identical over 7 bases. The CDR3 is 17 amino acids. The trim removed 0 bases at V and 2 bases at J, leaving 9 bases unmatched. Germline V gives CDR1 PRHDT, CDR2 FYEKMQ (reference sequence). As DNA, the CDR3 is TGTGCCAGCAGCTTAGGCCCGAGGGGGCGGCGGCAAGAGACCCAGTACTTC. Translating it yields CASSLGPRGRRQETQYF. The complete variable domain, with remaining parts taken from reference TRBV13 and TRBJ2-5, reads AAGVIQSPRHLIKEKRETATLKCYPIPRHDTVYWYQQGPGQDPQFLISFYEKMQSDKGSIPDRFSAQQFSDYHSELNMSSLELGDSALYFCASSLGPRGRRQETQYFGPGTRLLVL.

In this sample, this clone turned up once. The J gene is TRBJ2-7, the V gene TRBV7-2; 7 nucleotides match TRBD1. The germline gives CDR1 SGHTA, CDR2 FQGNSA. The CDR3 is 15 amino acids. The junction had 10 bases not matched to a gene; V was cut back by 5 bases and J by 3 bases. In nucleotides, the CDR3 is TGTGCCAGCAGCCACAGGGACAGCGACATCTACGAGCAGTACTTC. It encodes CASSHRDSDIYEQYF.

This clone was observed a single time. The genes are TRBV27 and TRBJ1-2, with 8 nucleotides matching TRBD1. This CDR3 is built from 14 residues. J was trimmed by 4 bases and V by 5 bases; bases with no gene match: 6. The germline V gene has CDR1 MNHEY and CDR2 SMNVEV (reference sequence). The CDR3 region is CASSPQGVFYGYTF. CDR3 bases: TGTGCCAGCAGTCCACAGGGGGTGTTCTATGGCTACACCTTC.

CDR3 in amino acids: CASSLGSGGTNEQFF. In nucleotides, the CDR3 is TGTGCCAGCAGCTTAGGTAGCGGGGGGACCAATGAGCAGTTCTTC. The chain employs TRBV7-3 and TRBJ2-1, with TRBD2 matching 10 bases. CDR3 size: 15 residues. V dropped 2 bases and J dropped 6; count of bases not matched to a gene: 4. Germline lookup yields CDR1 SGHTA and CDR2 FQGTGA.

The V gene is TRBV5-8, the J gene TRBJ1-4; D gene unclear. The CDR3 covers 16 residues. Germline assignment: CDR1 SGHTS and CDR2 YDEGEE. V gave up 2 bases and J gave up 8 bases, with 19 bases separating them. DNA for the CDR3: TGTGCCAGCAGCTTCGGGTTCGTCAGAAATAGGGAAAAACTGTTTTTT. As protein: CASSFGFVRNREKLFF.

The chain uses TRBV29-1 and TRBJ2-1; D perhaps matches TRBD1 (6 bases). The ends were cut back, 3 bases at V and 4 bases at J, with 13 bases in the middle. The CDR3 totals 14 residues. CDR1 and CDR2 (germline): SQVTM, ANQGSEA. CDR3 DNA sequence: TGCAGCGTTGACCCCGGACAGATTTACAATGAGCAGTTCTTC. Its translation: CSVDPGQIYNEQFF.

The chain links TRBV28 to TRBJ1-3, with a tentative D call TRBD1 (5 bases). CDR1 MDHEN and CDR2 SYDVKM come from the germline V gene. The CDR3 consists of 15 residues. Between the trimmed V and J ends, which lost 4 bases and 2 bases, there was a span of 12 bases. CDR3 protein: CASSYAWDAGNTIYF. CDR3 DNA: TGTGCCAGCAGTTATGCATGGGACGCTGGAAACACCATATATTTT.

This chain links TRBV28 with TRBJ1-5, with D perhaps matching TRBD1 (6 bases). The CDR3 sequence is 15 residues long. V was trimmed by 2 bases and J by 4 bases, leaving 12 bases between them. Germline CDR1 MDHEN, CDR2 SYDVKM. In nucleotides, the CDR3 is TGTGCCAGCAGTTTACGCGGACAGATAAATCAGCCCCAGCATTTT. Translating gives CASSLRGQINQPQHF. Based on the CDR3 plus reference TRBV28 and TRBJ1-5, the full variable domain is DVKVTQSSRYLVKRTGEKVFLECVQDMDHENMFWYRQDPGLGLRLIYFSYDVKMKEKGDIPEGYSVSREKKERFSLILESASTNQTSMYLCASSLRGQINQPQHFGDGTRLSIL.

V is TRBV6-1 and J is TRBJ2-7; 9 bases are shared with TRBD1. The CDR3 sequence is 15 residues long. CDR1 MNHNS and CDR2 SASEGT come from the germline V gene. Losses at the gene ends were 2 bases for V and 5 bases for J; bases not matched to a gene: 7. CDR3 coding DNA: TGTGCCAGCAGTGAACAGGACAGGGGAATCCACGAGCAGTACTTC. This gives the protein CASSEQDRGIHEQYF.

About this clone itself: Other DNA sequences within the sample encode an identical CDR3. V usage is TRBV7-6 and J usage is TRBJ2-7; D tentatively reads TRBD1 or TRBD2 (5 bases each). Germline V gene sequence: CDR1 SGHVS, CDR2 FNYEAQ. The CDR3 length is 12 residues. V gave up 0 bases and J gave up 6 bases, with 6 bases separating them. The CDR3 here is CASSLARGEQYF. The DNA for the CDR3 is TGTGCCAGCAGCTTAGCGAGGGGCGAGCAGTACTTC.

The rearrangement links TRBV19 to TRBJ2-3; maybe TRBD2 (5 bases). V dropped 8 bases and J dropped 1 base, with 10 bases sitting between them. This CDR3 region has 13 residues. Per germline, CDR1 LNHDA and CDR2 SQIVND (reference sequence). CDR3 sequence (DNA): TGTGCCAGTGGAGACGGGGGCACAGATACGCAGTATTTT. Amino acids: CASGDGGTDTQYF.

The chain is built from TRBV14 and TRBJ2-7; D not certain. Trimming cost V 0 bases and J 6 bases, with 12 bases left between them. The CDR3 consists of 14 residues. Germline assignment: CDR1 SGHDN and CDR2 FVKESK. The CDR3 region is CASSQEGQPGEQYF. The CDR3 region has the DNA TGTGCCAGCAGCCAAGAAGGCCAACCGGGCGAGCAGTACTTC.